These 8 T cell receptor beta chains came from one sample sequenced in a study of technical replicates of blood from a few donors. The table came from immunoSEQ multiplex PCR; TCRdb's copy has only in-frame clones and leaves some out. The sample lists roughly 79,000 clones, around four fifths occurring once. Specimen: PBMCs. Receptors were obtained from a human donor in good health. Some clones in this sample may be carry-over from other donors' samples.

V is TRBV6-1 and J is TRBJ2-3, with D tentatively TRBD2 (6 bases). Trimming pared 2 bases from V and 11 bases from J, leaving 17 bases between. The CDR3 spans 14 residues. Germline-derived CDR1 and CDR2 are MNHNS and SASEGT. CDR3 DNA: TGTGCCAGCAGTGAACTAGCGAGAGGAGCCCTGCAGTATTTT. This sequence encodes CASSELARGALQYF.

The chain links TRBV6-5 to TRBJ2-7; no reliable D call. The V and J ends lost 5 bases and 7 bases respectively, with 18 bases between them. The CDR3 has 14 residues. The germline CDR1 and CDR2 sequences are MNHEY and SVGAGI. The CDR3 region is CASSDRDGSREQYF. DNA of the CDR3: TGTGCCAGCAGTGATAGAGATGGCAGCAGGGAGCAGTACTTC.

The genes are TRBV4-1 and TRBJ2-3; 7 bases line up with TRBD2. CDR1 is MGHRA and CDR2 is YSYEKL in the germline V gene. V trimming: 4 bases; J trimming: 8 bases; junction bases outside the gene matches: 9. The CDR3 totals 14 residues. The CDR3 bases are TGCGCCAGCAGCCCGGGAGGTGGGAGCGGTACGCAGTATTTT. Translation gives CASSPGGGSGTQYF.

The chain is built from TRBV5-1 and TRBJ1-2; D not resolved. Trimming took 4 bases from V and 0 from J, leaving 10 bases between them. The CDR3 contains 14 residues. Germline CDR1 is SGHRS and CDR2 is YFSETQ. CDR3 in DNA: TGCGCCAGCAGCCCGGGTCTAGCTAACTATGGCTACACCTTC. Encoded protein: CASSPGLANYGYTF. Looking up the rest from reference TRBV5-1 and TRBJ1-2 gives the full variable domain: KAGVTQTPRYLIKTRGQQVTLSCSPISGHRSVSWYQQTPGQGLQFLFEYFSETQRNKGNFPGRFSGRQFSNSRSEMNVSTLELGDSALYLCASSPGLANYGYTFGSGTRLTVV.

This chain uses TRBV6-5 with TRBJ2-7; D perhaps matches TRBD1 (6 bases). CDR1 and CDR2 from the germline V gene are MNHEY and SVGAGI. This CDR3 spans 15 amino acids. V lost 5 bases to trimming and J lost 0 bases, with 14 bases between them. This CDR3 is CASSQQGAFSYEQYF. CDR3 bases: TGTGCCAGCAGTCAACAGGGAGCCTTCTCCTACGAGCAGTACTTC.

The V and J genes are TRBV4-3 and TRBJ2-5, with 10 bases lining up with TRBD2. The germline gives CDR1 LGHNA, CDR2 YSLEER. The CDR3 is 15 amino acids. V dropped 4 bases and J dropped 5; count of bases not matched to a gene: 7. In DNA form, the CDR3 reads TGCGCCAGCAGCCCCAAGCGGGGGGGCCGGGAGACCCAGTACTTC. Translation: CASSPKRGGRETQYF.

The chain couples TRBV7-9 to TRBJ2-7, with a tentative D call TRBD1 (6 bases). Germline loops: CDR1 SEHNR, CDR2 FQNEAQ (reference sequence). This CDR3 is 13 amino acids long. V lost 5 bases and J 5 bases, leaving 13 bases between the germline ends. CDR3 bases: TGTGCCAGCAGCCGCGGCCGACAGGACGAGCAGTACTTC. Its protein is CASSRGRQDEQYF.

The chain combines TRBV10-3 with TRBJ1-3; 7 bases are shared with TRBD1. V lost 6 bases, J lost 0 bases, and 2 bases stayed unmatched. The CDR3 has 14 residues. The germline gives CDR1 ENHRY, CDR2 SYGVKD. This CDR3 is CAISRDSSGNTIYF. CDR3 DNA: TGTGCCATCAGCCGGGACAGCTCTGGAAACACCATATATTTT.